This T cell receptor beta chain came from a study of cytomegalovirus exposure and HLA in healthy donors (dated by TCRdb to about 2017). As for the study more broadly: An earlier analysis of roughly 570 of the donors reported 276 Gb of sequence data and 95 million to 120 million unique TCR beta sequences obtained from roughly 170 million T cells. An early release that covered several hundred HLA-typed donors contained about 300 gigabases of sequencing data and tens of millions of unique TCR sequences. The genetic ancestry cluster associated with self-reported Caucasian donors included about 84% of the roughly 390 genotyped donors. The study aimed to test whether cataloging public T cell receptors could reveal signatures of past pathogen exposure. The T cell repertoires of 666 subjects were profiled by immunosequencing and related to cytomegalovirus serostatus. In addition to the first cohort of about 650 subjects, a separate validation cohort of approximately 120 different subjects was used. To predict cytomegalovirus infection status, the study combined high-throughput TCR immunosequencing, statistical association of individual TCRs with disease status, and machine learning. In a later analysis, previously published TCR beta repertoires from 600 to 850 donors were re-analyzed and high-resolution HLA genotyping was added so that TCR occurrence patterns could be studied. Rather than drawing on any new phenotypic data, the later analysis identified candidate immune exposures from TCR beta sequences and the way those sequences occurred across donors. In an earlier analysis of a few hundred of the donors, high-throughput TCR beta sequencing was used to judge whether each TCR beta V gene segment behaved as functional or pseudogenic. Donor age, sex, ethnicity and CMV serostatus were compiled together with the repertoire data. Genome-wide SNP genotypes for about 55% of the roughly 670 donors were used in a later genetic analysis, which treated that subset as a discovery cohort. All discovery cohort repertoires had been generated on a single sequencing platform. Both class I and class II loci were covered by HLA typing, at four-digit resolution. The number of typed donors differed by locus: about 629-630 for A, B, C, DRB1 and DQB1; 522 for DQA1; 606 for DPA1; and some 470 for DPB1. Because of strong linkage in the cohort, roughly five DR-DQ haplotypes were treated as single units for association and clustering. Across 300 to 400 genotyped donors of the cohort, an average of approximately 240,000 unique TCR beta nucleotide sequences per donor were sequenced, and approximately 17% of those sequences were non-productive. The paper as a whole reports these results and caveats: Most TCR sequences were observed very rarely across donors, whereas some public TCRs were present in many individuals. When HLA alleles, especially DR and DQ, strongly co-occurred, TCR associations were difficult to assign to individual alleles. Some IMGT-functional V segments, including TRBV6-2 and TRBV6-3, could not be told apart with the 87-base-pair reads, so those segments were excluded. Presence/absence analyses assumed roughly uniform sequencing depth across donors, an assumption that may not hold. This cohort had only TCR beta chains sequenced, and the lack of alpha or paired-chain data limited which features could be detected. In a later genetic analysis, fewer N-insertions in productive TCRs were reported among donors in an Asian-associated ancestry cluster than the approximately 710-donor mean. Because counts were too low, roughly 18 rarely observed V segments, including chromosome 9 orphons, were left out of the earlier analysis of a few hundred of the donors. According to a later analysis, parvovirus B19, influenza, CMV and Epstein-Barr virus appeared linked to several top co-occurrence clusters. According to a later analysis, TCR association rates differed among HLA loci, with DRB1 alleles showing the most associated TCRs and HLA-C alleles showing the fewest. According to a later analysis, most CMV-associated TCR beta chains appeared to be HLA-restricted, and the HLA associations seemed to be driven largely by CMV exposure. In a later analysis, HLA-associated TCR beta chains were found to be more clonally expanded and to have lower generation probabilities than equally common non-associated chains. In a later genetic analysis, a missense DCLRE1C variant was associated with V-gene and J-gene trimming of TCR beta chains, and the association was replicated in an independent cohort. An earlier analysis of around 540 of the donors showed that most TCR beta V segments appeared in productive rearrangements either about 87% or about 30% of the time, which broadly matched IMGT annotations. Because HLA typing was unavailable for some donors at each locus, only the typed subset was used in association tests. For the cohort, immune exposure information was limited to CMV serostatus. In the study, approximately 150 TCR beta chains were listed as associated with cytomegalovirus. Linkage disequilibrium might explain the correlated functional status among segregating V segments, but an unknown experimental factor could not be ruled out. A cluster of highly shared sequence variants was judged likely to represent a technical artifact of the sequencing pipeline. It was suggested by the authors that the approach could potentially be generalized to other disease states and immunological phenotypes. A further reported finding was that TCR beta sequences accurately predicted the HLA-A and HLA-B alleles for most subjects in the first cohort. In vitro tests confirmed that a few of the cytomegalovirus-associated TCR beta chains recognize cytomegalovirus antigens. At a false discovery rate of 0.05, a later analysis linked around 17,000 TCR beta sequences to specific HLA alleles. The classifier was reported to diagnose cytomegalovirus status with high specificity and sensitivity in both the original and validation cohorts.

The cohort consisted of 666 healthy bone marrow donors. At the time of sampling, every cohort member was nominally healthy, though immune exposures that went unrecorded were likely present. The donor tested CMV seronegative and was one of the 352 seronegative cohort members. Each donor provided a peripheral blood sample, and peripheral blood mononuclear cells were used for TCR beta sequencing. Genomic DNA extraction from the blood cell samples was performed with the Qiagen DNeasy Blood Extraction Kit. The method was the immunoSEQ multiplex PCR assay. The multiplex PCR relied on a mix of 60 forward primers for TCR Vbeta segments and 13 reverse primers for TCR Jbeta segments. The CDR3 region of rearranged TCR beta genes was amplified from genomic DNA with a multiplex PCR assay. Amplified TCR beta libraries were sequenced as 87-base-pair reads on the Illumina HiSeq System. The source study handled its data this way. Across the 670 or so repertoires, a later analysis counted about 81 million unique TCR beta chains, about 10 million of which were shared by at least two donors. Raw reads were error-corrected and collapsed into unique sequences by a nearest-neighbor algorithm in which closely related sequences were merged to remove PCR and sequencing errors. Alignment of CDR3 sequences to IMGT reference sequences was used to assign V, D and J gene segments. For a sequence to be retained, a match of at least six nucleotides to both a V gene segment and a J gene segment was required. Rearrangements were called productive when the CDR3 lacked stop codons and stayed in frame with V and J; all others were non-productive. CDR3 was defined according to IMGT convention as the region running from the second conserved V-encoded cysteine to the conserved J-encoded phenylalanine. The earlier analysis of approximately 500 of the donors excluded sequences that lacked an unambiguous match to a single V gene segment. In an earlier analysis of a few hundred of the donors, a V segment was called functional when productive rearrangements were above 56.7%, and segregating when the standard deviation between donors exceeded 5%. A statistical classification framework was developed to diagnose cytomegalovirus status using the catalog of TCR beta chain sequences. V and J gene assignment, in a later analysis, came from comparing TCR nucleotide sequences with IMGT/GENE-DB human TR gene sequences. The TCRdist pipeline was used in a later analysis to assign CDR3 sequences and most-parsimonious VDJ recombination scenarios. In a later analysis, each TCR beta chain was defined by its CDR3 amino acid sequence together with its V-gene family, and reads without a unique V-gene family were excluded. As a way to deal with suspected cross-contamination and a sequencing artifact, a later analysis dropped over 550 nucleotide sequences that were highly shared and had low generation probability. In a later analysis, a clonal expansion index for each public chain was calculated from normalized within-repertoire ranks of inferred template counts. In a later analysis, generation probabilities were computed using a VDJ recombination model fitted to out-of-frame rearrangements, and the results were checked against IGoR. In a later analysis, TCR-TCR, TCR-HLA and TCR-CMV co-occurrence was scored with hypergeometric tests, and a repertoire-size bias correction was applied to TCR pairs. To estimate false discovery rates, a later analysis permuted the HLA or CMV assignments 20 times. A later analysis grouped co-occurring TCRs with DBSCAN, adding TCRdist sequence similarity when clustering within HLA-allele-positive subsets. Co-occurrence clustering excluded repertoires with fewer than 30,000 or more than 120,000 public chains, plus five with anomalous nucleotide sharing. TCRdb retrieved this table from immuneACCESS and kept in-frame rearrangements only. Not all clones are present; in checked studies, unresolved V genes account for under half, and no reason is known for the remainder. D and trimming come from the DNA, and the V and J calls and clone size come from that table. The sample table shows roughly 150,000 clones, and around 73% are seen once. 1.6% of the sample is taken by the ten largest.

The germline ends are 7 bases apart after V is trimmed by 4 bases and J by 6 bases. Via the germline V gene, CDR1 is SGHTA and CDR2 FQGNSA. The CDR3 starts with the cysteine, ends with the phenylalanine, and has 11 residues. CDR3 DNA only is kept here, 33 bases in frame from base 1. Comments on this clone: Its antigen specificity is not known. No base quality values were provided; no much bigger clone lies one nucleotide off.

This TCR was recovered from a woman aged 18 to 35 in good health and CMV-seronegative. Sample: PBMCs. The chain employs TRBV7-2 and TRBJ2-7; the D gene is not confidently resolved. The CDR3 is CASSSPGEQYF. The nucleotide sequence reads TGTGCCAGCAGCTCCCCGGGCGAGCAGTACTTC.